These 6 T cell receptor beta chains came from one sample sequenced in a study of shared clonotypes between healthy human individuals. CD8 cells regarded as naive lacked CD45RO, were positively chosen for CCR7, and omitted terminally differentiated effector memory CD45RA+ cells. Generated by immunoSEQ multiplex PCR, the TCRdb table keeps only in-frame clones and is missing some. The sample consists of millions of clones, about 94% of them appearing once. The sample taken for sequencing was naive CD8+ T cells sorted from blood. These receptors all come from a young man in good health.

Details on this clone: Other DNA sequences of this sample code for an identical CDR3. CDR3 DNA sequence: TGTGCCAGCAGAACTAGCGGAGGTTACAATGAGCAGTTCTTC. Its protein product is CASRTSGGYNEQFF. The chain couples TRBV27 to TRBJ2-1; 8 positions match TRBD2. The CDR3 length is 14 residues. Trimming removed 6 bases from V and 4 bases from J; junction bases left unmatched: 5. The germline V gene has CDR1 MNHEY and CDR2 SMNVEV (reference sequence).

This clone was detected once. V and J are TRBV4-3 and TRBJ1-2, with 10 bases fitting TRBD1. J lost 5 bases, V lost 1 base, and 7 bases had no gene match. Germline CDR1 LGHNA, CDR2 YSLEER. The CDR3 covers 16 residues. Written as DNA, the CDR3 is TGCGCCAGCAGCCAAGGCCGGGACAGGGGATGGTATGGCTACACCTTC. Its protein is CASSQGRDRGWYGYTF.

The CDR3 DNA follows: TGTGCCAGCAGTGAACTTGACAGGGAAGAGACCCAGTACTTC. Protein: CASSELDREETQYF. This rearrangement joins TRBV6-1 to TRBJ2-5, with 7 bases matching TRBD1. The CDR3 length is 14 residues. The germline V gene encodes CDR1 MNHNS and CDR2 SASEGT. V trimming: 2 bases; J trimming: 3 bases; junction bases outside the gene matches: 3.

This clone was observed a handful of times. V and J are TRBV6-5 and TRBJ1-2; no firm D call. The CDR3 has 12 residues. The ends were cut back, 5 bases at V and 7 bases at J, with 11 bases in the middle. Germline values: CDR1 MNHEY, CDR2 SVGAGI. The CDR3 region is CASSPPGFGYTF. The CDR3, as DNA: TGTGCCAGCAGTCCTCCAGGCTTTGGCTACACCTTC.

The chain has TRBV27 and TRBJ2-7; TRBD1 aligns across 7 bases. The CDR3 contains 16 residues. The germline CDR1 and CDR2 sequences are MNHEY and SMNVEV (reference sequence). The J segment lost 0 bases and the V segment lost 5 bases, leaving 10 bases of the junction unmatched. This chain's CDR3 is CASSPATGEISYEQYF. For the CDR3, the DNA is TGTGCCAGCAGTCCCGCCACAGGGGAGATCTCCTACGAGCAGTACTTC.

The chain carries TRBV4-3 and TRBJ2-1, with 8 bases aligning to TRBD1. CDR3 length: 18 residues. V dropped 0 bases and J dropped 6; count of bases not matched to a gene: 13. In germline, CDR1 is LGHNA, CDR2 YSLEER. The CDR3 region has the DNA TGCGCCAGCAGCCAAGAGACGTATGGGGCAGGGGGCTTCAATGAGCAGTTCTTC. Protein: CASSQETYGAGGFNEQFF.